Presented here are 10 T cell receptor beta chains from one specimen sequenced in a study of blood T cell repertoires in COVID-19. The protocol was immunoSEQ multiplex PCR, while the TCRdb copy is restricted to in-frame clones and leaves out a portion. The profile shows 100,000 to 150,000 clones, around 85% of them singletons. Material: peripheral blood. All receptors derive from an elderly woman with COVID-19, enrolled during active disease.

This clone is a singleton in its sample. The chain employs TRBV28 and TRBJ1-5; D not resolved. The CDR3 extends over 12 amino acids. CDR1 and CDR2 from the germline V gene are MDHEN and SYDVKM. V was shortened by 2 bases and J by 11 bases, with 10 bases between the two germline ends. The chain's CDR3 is CASSLDGGTQHF. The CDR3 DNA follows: TGTGCCAGCAGTTTAGACGGCGGAACCCAGCATTTT.

Here the CDR3 reads CASSQDSLGTFATEAFF. CDR3 in DNA: TGCGCCAGCAGCCAAGATTCCTTAGGGACTTTCGCCACTGAAGCTTTCTTT. The genes are TRBV4-3 and TRBJ1-1; tentatively, D is TRBD1 (5 bases). Germline V gene lookup returns CDR1 LGHNA and CDR2 YSLEER. V lost 0 bases, J lost 4 bases, and 18 bases lay in between. CDR3 length: 17 amino acids.

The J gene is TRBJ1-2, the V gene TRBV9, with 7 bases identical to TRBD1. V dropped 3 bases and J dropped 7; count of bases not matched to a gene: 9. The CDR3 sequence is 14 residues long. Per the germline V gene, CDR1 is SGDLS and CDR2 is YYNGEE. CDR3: CASSDGTAYVGYTF. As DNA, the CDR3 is TGTGCCAGCAGCGACGGGACAGCCTATGTTGGCTACACCTTC.

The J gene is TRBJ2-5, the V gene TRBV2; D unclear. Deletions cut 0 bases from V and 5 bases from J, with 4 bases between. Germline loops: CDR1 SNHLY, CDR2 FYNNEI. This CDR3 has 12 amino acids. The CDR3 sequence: CASSEARETQYF. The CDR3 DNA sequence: TGTGCCAGCAGTGAAGCGAGGGAGACCCAGTACTTC.

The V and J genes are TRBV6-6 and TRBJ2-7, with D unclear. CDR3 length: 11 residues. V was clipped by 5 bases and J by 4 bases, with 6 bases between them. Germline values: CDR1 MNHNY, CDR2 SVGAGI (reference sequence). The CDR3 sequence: CASSHHYEQYF. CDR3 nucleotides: TGTGCCAGCAGTCATCATTACGAGCAGTACTTC.

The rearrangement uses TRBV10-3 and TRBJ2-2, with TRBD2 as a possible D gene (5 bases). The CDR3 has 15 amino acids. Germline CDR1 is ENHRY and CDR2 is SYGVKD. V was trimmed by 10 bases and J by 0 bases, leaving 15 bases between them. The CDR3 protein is CATNLGSSNTGELFF. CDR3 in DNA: TGTGCCACCAATTTGGGGAGTTCGAACACCGGGGAGCTGTTTTTT.

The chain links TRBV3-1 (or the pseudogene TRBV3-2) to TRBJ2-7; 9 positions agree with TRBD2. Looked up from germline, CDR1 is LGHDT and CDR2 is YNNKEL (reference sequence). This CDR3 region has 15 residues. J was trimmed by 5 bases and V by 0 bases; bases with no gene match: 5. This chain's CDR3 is CASSQDRASGNEQYF. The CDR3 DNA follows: TGTGCCAGCAGCCAAGATCGGGCTAGCGGGAACGAGCAGTACTTC.

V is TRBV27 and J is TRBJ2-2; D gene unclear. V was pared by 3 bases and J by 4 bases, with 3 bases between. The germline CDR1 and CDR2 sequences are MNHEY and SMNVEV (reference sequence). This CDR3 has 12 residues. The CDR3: CASSFITGELFF. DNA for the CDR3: TGTGCCAGCAGTTTTATCACCGGGGAGCTGTTTTTT.

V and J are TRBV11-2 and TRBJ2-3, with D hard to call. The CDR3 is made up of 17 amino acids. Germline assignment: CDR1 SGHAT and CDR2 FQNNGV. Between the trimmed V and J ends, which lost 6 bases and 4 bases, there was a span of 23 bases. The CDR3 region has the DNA TGTGCCAGCAGTCTTAAAACTCCTCATGTGGTCCCAGATACGCAGTATTTT. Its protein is CASSLKTPHVVPDTQYF.

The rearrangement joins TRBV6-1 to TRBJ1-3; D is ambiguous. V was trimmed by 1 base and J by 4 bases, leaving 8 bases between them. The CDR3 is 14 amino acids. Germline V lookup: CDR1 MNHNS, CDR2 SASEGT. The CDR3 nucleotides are TGTGCCAGCAGTGAAGTTACGGAGGGAAACACCATATATTTT. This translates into CASSEVTEGNTIYF.